This T cell receptor (beta chain) was documented in a study of technical replicates of blood from a handful of donors. Looked up from germline, CDR1 is SGHAT and CDR2 is FQNNGV. V lost 6 bases and J lost 3; bases outside the gene matches: 10. The CDR3 runs to 15 residues. The sample holds a few counts of this clone. Only in-frame clones appear in the TCRdb table, and some are missing; sequencing was by immunoSEQ multiplex PCR. The data show around 50,000 clones, 94% seen once. This sequence was found in a human donor in good health. Sequenced sample: T cells isolated from PBMCs. The V and J genes are TRBV11-2 and TRBJ2-7, with 8 positions matching TRBD2. The CDR3 reads CASSQPGLGFYEQYF. CDR3 in DNA: TGTGCCAGCAGTCAACCGGGACTAGGTTTCTACGAGCAGTACTTC.